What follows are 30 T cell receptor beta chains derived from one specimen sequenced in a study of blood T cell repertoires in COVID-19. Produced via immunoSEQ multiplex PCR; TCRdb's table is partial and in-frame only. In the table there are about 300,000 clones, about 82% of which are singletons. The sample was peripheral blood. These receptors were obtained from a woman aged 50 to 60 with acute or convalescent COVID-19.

CDR3 protein: CASSLIPTGELFF. The CDR3 region has the DNA TGTGCCAGCAGCTTAATCCCAACCGGGGAGCTGTTTTTT. The chain joins TRBV7-9 to TRBJ2-2; D gene uncertain. This CDR3 region has 13 residues. Germline V gene lookup returns CDR1 SEHNR and CDR2 FQNEAQ (reference sequence). Trimming removed 2 bases from V and 5 bases from J, with 6 bases in between. Supplemented by reference TRBV7-9 and TRBJ2-2, the full variable domain reads DTGVSQNPRHKITKRGQNVTFRCDPISEHNRLYWYRQTLGQGPEFLTYFQNEAQLEKSRLLSDRFSAERPKGSFSTLEIQRTEQGDSAMYLCASSLIPTGELFFGEGSRLTVL.

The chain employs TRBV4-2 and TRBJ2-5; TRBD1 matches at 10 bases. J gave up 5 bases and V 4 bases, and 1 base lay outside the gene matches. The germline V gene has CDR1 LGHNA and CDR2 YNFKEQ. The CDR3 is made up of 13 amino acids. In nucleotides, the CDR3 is TGTGCCAGCAGCCGGACAGGGGGGGAGACCCAGTACTTC. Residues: CASSRTGGETQYF.

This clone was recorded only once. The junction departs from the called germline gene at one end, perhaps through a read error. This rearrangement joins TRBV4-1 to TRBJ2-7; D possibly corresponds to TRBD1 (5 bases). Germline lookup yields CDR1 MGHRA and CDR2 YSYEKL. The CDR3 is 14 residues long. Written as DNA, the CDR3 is TGCGTCAGCAGCGACAGACCAGGACCTCACGAGCAGTACTTC. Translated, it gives CVSSDRPGPHEQYF.

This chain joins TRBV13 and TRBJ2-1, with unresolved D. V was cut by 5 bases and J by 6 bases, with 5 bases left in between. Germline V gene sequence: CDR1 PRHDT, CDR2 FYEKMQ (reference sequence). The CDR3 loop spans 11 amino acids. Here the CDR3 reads CASSLRNEQFF. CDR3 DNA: TGTGCCAGCAGCCTTCGCAATGAGCAGTTCTTC.

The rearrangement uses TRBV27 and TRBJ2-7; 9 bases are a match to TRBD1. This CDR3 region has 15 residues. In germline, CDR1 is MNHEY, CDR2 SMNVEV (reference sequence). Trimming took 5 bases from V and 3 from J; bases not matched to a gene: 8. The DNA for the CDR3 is TGTGCCAGCAGTATAACCGGGACAGGGTTCTACGAGCAGTACTTC. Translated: CASSITGTGFYEQYF.

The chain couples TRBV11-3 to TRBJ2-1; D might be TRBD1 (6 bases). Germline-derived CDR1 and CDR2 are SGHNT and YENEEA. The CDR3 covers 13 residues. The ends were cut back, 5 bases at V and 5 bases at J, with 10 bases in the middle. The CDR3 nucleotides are TGTGCCAGCAGCCCAGGACAGAACAATGAGCAGTTCTTC. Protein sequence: CASSPGQNNEQFF.

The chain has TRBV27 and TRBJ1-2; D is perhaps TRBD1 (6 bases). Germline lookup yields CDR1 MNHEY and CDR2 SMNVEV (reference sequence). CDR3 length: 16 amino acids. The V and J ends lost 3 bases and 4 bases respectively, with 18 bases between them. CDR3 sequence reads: CASSFWTAGGGYGYTF. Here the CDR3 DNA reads TGTGCCAGCAGTTTCTGGACCGCGGGGGGCGGCTATGGCTACACCTTC.

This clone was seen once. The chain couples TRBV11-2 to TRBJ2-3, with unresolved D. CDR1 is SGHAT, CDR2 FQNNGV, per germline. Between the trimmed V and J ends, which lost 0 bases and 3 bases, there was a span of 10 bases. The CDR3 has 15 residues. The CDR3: CASSLEPRLTDTQYF. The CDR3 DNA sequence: TGTGCCAGCAGCTTAGAGCCCAGGTTGACAGATACGCAGTATTTT. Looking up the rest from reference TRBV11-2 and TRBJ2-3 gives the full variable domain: EAGVAQSPRYKIIEKRQSVAFWCNPISGHATLYWYQQILGQGPKLLIQFQNNGVVDDSQLPKDRFSAERLKGVDSTLKIQPAKLEDSAVYLCASSLEPRLTDTQYFGPGTRLTVL.

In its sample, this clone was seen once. The CDR3 DNA reads as TGCGCCAGCAGCCAAGAGTCAGCAGGGGGGACCTACGAGCAGTACTTC. This codes for CASSQESAGGTYEQYF. The chain carries TRBV4-1 and TRBJ2-7; tentatively, D is TRBD1 (7 bases). The CDR3 totals 16 residues. The germline V and J ends were trimmed by 0 bases and 2 bases, with 14 bases remaining between them. CDR1 is MGHRA, CDR2 YSYEKL, per germline.

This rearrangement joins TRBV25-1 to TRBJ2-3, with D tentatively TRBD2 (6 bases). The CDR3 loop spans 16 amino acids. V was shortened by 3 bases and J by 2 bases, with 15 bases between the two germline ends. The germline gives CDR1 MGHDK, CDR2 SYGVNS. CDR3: CASSDLAGTYTDTQYF. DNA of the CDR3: TGTGCCAGCAGTGATCTTGCAGGGACTTACACAGATACGCAGTATTTT. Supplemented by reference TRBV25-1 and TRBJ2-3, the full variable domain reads EADIYQTPRYLVIGTGKKITLECSQTMGHDKMYWYQQDPGMELHLIHYSYGVNSTEKGDLSSESTVSRIRTEHFPLTLESARPSHTSQYLCASSDLAGTYTDTQYFGPGTRLTVL.

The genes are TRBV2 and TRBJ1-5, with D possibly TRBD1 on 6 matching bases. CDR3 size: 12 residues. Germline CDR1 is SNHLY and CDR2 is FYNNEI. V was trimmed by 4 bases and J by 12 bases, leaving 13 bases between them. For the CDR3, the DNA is TGTGCCAGCAGTGTCCTGAAGGGGGTCCAGCATTTT. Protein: CASSVLKGVQHF.

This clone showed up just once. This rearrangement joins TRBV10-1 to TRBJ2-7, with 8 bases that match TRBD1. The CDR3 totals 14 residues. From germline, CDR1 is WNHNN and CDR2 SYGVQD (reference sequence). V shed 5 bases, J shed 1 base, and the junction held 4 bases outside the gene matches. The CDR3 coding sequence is TGCGCCAGCAGTCTCGACAGGGGTTCCTACGAGCAGTACTTC. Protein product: CASSLDRGSYEQYF.

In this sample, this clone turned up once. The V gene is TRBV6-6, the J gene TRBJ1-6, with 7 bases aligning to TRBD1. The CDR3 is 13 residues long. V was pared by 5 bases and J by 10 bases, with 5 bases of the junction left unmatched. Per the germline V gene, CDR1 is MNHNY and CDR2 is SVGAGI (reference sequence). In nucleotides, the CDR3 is TGTGCCAGCAGTGCTCGACAGGGATCACCCCTCCACTTT. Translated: CASSARQGSPLHF.

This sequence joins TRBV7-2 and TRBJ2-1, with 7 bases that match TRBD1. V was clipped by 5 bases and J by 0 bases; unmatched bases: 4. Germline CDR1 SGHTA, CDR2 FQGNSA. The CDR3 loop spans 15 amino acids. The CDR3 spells CASSQQGYSYNEQFF. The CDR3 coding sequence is TGTGCCAGCAGCCAACAGGGGTACTCCTACAATGAGCAGTTCTTC.

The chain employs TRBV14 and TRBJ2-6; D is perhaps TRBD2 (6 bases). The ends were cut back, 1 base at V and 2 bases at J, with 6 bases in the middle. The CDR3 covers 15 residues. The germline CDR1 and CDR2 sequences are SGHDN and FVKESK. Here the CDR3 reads CASSQAGAGANVLTF. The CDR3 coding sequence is TGTGCCAGCAGCCAAGCGGGGGCTGGGGCCAACGTCCTGACTTTC. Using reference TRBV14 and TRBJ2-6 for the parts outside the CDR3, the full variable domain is EAGVTQFPSHSVIEKGQTVTLRCDPISGHDNLYWYRRVMGKEIKFLLHFVKESKQDESGMPNNRFLAERTGGTYSTLKVQPAELEDSGVYFCASSQAGAGANVLTFGAGSRLTVL.

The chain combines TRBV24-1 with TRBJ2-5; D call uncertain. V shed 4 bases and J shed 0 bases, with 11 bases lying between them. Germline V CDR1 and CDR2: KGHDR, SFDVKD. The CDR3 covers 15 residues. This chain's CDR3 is CATSDRTEYQETQYF. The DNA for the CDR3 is TGTGCCACCAGTGACCGAACAGAGTACCAAGAGACCCAGTACTTC.

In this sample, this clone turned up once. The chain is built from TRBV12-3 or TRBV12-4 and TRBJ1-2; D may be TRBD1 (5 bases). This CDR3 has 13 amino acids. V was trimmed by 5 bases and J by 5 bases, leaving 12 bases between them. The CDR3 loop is CASSPQAGYGYTF. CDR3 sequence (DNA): TGTGCCAGCAGTCCCCAGGCAGGGTATGGCTACACCTTC.

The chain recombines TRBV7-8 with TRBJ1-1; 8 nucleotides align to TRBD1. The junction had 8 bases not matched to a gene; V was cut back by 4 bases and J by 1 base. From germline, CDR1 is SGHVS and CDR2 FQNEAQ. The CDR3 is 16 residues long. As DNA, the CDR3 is TGTGCCAGCAGCTGGATAGGAGGGACAGGGAACACTGAAGCTTTCTTT. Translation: CASSWIGGTGNTEAFF.

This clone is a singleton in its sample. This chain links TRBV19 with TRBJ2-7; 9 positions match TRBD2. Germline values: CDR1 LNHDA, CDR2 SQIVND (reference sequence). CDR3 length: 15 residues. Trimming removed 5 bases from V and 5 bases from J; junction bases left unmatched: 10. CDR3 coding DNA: TGTGCCAGTAGTCCGTTAGCGGGAGTTGCCGACGAGCAGTACTTC. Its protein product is CASSPLAGVADEQYF.

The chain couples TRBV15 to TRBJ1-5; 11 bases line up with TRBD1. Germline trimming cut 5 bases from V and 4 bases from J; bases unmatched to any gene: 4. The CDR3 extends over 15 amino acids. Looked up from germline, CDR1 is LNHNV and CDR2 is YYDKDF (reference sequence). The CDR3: CATSHWDRGNQPQHF. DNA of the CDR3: TGTGCCACCAGCCACTGGGACAGGGGGAATCAGCCCCAGCATTTT.

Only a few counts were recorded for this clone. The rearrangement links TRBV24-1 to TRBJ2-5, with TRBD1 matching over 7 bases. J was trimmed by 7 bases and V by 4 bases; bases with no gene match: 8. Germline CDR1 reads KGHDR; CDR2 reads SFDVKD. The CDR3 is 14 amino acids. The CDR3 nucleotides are TGTGCCACCAGTGACCTTAGACAGGGTGGGACCCAGTACTTC. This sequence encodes CATSDLRQGGTQYF.

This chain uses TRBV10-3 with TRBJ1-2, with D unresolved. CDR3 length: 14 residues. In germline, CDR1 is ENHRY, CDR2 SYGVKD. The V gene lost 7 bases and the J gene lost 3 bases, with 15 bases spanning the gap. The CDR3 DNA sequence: TGTGCCATCAAGGTGGGGAGATCAGACTATGGCTACACCTTC. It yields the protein CAIKVGRSDYGYTF.

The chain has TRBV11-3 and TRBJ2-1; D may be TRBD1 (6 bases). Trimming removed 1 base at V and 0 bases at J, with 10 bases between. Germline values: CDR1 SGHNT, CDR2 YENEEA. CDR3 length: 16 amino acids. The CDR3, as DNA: TGTGCCAGCAGCTTAGGGACCAGGGGCTCCTACAATGAGCAGTTCTTC. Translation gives CASSLGTRGSYNEQFF.

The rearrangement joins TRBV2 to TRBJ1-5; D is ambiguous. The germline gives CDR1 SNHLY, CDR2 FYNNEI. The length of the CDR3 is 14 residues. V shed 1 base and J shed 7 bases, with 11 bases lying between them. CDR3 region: CASSEGAPWQPQHF. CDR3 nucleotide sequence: TGTGCCAGCAGTGAAGGGGCCCCTTGGCAGCCCCAGCATTTT.

CDR3: CATSRTSGRVYEQYF. As DNA, the CDR3 is TGTGCCACCAGCCGGACTAGCGGGAGAGTTTACGAGCAGTACTTC. The rearrangement uses TRBV15 and TRBJ2-7; 13 bases are shared with TRBD2. Germline V gene data show CDR1 as LNHNV and CDR2 as YYDKDF (reference sequence). Unmatched junction bases numbered 5, after V lost 5 bases and J lost 4 bases. The CDR3 loop spans 15 amino acids. Filled out from reference TRBV15 and TRBJ2-7, the complete variable domain reads DAMVIQNPRYQVTQFGKPVTLSCSQTLNHNVMYWYQQKSSQAPKLLFHYYDKDFNNEADTPDNFQSRRPNTSFCFLDIRSPGLGDTAMYLCATSRTSGRVYEQYFGPGTRLTVT.

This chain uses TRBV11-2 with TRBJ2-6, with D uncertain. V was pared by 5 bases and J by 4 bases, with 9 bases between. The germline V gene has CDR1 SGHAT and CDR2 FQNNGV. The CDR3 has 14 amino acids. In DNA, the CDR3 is TGTGCCAGCAGCCGCCTGGGCGGGGCCAACGTCCTGACTTTC. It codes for CASSRLGGANVLTF.

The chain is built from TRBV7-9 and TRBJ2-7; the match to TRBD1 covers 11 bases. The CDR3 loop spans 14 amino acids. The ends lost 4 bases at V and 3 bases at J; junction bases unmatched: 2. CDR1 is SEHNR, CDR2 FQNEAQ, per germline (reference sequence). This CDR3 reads CASSSGTGGYEQYF. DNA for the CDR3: TGTGCCAGCAGCTCCGGGACAGGGGGCTACGAGCAGTACTTC.

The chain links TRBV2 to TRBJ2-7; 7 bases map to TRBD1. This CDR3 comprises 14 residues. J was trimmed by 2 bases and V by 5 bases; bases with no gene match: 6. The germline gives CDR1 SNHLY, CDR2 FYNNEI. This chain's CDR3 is CASSLMTGPYEQYF. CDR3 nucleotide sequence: TGTGCCAGCAGTCTGATGACAGGGCCCTACGAGCAGTACTTC.

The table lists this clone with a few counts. The CDR3 is CASSLTKTNSYNSPLHF. As DNA, the CDR3 is TGTGCCAGCAGCTTGACCAAGACTAACTCCTATAATTCACCCCTCCACTTT. This chain joins TRBV5-4 and TRBJ1-6; D not resolved. V lost 1 base and J lost 0, with 11 bases in between. The CDR3 loop spans 17 amino acids. CDR1 is SGHNT, CDR2 YYREEE, per germline (reference sequence).

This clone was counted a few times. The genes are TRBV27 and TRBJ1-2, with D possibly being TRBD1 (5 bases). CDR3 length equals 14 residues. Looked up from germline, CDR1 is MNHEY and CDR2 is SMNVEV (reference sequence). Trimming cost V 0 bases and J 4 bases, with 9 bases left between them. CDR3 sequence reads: CASSLSREGYGYTF. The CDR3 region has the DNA TGTGCCAGCAGTTTATCCAGGGAGGGCTATGGCTACACCTTC.